The TCR beta chain under discussion was sequenced for a study of T-cell reconstitution after alpha-beta-depleted transplantation in children. About this clonotype: At one of its ends the junction is not consistent with the germline gene, which may arise from a read error.

The V gene's germline CDR1 is LNHDA and CDR2 SQIVND (reference sequence). The CDR3 covers 15 residues. The TCRbeta library incorporated unique molecular identifiers. MiXCR, run by TCRdb on the PCR reads, gives a single entry per CDR3 protein. The sample contains approximately 350,000 distinct CDR3 sequences, over 9% of which appear only once. Sequencing was performed on PBMCs from the stem cell graft donor, taken from the stem cell graft. This TCR came from a human donor who donated a stem cell graft to a child with acute lymphoblastic leukemia. The V and J genes are TRBV19 and TRBJ2-1; 8 bases are a match to TRBD2. The CDR3 bases are TGTGCCAGTATTGCCGGGACTAGGGGATACAATGCGCAGTTCTTC. Its translation: CASIAGTRGYNAQFF.